Presented here are 18 T cell receptor beta chains from one specimen sequenced in a study of blood T cells in healthy people across ages (dated by TCRdb to the mid-2010s). Library preparation was by 5' RACE. Sequencing was carried out with an Illumina HiSeq 2500. A second PCR of about 6 to 11 cycles was performed with a sample-barcoded 5' primer and a J-beta primer mix. TCRdb ran its own pipeline on the public reads, namely fastp trimming at Q25 and MiXCR clone calling, and kept in-frame beta chains. Every distinct CDR3 protein forms one entry, paired with its most common genes and DNA. The sample records 550,000 to 700,000 distinct CDR3 sequences, 27% of which are singletons. The ten biggest clones cover less than 20% of the sample. The sequencing sample was made of blood. These receptors were taken from a woman in her seventies in good health.

Here the CDR3 DNA reads TGCGCCAGCCAACTGGACGGGAGCTCCTACGAGCAGTACTTC. This codes for CASQLDGSSYEQYF. The chain has TRBV5-1 and TRBJ2-7, with D maybe TRBD2 (6 bases). Trimming left V 7 bases short and J 0 bases short, with 14 bases between. Germline V gives CDR1 SGHRS, CDR2 YFSETQ. This CDR3 is 14 amino acids long. The full variable domain, its missing parts supplied by reference TRBV5-1 and TRBJ2-7, is KAGVTQTPRYLIKTRGQQVTLSCSPISGHRSVSWYQQTPGQGLQFLFEYFSETQRNKGNFPGRFSGRQFSNSRSEMNVSTLELGDSALYLCASQLDGSSYEQYFGPGTRLTVT.

This clonotype turned up a few times. The chain recombines TRBV10-3 with TRBJ2-1; a possible D gene is TRBD2 (5 bases). The CDR3 contains 15 residues. The germline V gene has CDR1 ENHRY and CDR2 SYGVKD. Deletions cut 5 bases from V and 5 bases from J, with 16 bases between. The CDR3 DNA reads as TGTGCCATCAGTACGGGCCTCGCGACTAACAATGAGCAGTTCTTC. Translating gives CAISTGLATNNEQFF.

Only a few counts were recorded for this clonotype. This chain links TRBV7-9 with TRBJ2-7, with TRBD2 matching 14 bases. J lost 5 bases, V lost 8 bases, and 5 bases had no gene match. Per germline, CDR1 SEHNR and CDR2 FQNEAQ (reference sequence). This CDR3 comprises 14 residues. The CDR3 reads CASRLAGGPDEQYF. The CDR3 nucleotides read TGTGCCAGCCGACTAGCGGGGGGGCCGGACGAGCAGTACTTC.

V usage is TRBV4-2 and J usage is TRBJ1-1; the D is unclear. Trimming took off 4 bases at V and 0 bases at J, with 6 bases between the two ends. CDR1 LGHNA and CDR2 YNFKEQ come from the germline V gene. This CDR3 spans 13 amino acids. CDR3 protein: CASSPLMNTEAFF. Here the CDR3 DNA reads TGTGCCAGCAGCCCCTTAATGAACACTGAAGCTTTCTTT.

Many counts were recorded for this clonotype. The rearrangement links TRBV7-2 to TRBJ2-3; TRBD1 agrees at 7 bases. The germline V gene has CDR1 SGHTA and CDR2 FQGNSA. The CDR3 has 12 amino acids. V was pared by 6 bases and J by 5 bases, with 2 bases of the junction left unmatched. The CDR3 region is CASRQGIDTQYF. Here the CDR3 DNA reads TGTGCCAGCAGACAGGGGATAGATACGCAGTATTTT. Full variable domain (rest looked up from reference TRBV7-2 and TRBJ2-3): GAGVSQSPSNKVTEKGKDVELRCDPISGHTALYWYRQSLGQGLEFLIYFQGNSAPDKSGLPSDRFSAERTGGSVSTLTIQRTQQEDSAVYLCASRQGIDTQYFGPGTRLTVL.

The chain recombines TRBV7-2 with TRBJ2-2; 10 nucleotides line up with TRBD2. The length of the CDR3 is 14 residues. From germline, CDR1 is SGHTA and CDR2 FQGNSA. The trim removed 6 bases at V and 3 bases at J, leaving 1 base unmatched. The CDR3 protein is CASRAGGDTGELFF. The CDR3 nucleotides are TGTGCCAGCAGAGCGGGGGGGGACACCGGGGAGCTGTTTTTT.

The chain joins TRBV12-3 or TRBV12-4 to TRBJ1-1; 7 nucleotides line up with TRBD1. CDR3 size: 18 residues. V gave up 3 bases and J gave up 10 bases; unmatched junction bases: 23. The CDR3 spells CASSFGLRTTGTRLGAFF. CDR3 DNA sequence: TGTGCCAGCAGTTTTGGTCTTCGTACGACAGGGACACGCCTTGGAGCTTTCTTT.

This clonotype was seen a few times. The V and J genes are TRBV6-2 or TRBV6-3 and TRBJ1-5; TRBD1 might be the D (5 bases). Germline lookup yields CDR1 MNHEY and CDR2 SVGEGT. The CDR3 sequence is 16 residues long. The V gene lost 5 bases and the J gene lost 9 bases, with 23 bases spanning the gap. In DNA form, the CDR3 reads TGTGCCAGCAGTCCAGCCCGGGACGGGGGGTTGGTGCCCCAGCATTTT. It specifies CASSPARDGGLVPQHF.

V gene TRBV5-4 combines with J gene TRBJ1-2; possible D gene TRBD1, 6 bases. The length of the CDR3 is 15 residues. From germline, CDR1 is SGHNT and CDR2 YYREEE (reference sequence). Trimming removed 0 bases from V and 3 bases from J, with 12 bases in between. The chain's CDR3 is CASSLGDRPYYGYTF. The CDR3 nucleotides read TGTGCCAGCAGCTTGGGAGACAGGCCTTACTATGGCTACACCTTC.

The chain has TRBV5-6 and TRBJ2-3; D perhaps matches TRBD1 (5 bases). V was pared by 4 bases and J by 0 bases, with 12 bases between. Germline V CDR1 and CDR2: SGHDT, YYEEEE. The CDR3 extends over 15 amino acids. The CDR3 is CASSSLQDSTDTQYF. The CDR3 region has the DNA TGTGCCAGCAGCAGTTTACAGGACAGCACAGATACGCAGTATTTT.

This clonotype showed up just a few times. The chain combines TRBV2 with TRBJ1-4, with a tentative D call TRBD1 (5 bases). In germline, CDR1 is SNHLY, CDR2 FYNNEI. V lost 8 bases and J 8 bases, leaving 18 bases between the germline ends. The CDR3 is 14 residues long. The CDR3 DNA reads as TGTGCCAGCTTTGGAGGGGAGTTCGCGGAAAAACTGTTTTTT. The encoded protein is CASFGGEFAEKLFF.

With respect to this clonotype: At one of its ends the junction is not consistent with the germline gene, which may arise from a read error. The chain links TRBV4-1 to TRBJ2-7; D is possibly TRBD2 (5 bases). This CDR3 contains 15 residues. Germline V gene sequence: CDR1 MGHRA, CDR2 YSYEKL. Written as DNA, the CDR3 is TGCGCCAGCAGCCAAGAAGGGCTAGCTCCCTACGGGCAGTACTTC. Translation gives CASSQEGLAPYGQYF.

The sample holds a few counts of this clonotype. V and J are TRBV7-2 and TRBJ2-7; TRBD2 matches at 11 bases. Trimming cost V 2 bases and J 4 bases; bases outside gene matches: 10. This CDR3 comprises 17 residues. Germline CDR1 SGHTA, CDR2 FQGNSA. Written as DNA, the CDR3 is TGTGCCAGCAGCTTAAAATTTAGCGGGGGGGCCTCGTACGAGCAGTACTTC. Protein product: CASSLKFSGGASYEQYF.

The table lists this clonotype with a few counts. The rearrangement uses TRBV12-3 or TRBV12-4 and TRBJ2-2, with unresolved D. Trimming took off 5 bases at V and 10 bases at J, with 8 bases between the two ends. The CDR3 totals 11 residues. The CDR3, as DNA: TGTGCCAGCAGTCCCAGGTCGGAGCTGTTTTTT. This encodes CASSPRSELFF.

This chain uses TRBV5-1 with TRBJ1-2, with D tentatively TRBD1 (5 bases). CDR3 length: 16 amino acids. Germline lookup yields CDR1 SGHRS and CDR2 YFSETQ. V was cut by 0 bases and J by 2 bases, with 14 bases left in between. CDR3 nucleotides: TGCGCCAGCAGCTTGGGCTCCCTGACAGTGAACTATGGCTACACCTTC. Translation gives CASSLGSLTVNYGYTF. Drawing the rest from reference TRBV5-1 and TRBJ1-2, the complete variable domain is KAGVTQTPRYLIKTRGQQVTLSCSPISGHRSVSWYQQTPGQGLQFLFEYFSETQRNKGNFPGRFSGRQFSNSRSEMNVSTLELGDSALYLCASSLGSLTVNYGYTFGSGTRLTVV.

V usage is TRBV25-1 and J usage is TRBJ1-2; weak D call: TRBD1 (5 bases). This CDR3 spans 15 amino acids. Per germline, CDR1 MGHDK and CDR2 SYGVNS. Trimming removed 3 bases at V and 3 bases at J, with 14 bases between. The CDR3 protein is CASSDGARRDYGYTF. CDR3 coding DNA: TGTGCCAGCAGTGACGGGGCGCGCAGGGACTATGGCTACACCTTC.

The chain has TRBV29-1 and TRBJ1-3; D is ambiguous. This CDR3 contains 17 residues. Germline V gene lookup returns CDR1 SQVTM and CDR2 ANQGSEA. V was trimmed by 0 bases and J by 5 bases, leaving 20 bases between them. In DNA form, the CDR3 reads TGCAGCGTTGAAGATCAAAATAGTGGTACCGGTCGAAACACCATATATTTT. This sequence encodes CSVEDQNSGTGRNTIYF. Looking up the rest from reference TRBV29-1 and TRBJ1-3 gives the full variable domain: SAVISQKPSRDICQRGTSLTIQCQVDSQVTMMFWYRQQPGQSLTLIATANQGSEATYESGFVIDKFPISRPNLTFSTLTVSNMSPEDSSIYLCSVEDQNSGTGRNTIYFGEGSWLTVV.

This clonotype was seen a handful of times. The V gene is TRBV7-9, the J gene TRBJ2-2, with a possible D match to TRBD1 (6 bases). Germline V lookup: CDR1 SEHNR, CDR2 FQNEAQ (reference sequence). V lost 5 bases to trimming and J lost 1 base, with 11 bases between them. CDR3 length: 15 residues. The chain's CDR3 is CASSRDTLNTGELFF. CDR3 DNA: TGTGCCAGCAGCAGGGACACCTTGAACACCGGGGAGCTGTTTTTT.